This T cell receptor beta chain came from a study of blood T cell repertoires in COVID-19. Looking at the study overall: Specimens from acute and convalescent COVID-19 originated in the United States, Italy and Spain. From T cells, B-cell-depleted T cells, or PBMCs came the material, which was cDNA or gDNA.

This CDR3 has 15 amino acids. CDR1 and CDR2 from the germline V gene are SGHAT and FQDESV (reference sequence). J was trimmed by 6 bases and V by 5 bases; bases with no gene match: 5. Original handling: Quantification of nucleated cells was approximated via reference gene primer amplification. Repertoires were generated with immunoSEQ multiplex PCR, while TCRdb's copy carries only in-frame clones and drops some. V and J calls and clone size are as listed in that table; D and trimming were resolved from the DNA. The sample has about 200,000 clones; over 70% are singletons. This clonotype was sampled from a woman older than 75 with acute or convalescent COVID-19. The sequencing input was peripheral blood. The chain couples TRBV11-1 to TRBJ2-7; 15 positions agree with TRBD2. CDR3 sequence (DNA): TGTGCCAGCAGCCCTGGACTAGCGGGGGGGAGCGAGCAGTACTTC. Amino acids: CASSPGLAGGSEQYF.